The 7 T cell receptor beta chains in this list originate from one sample, sequenced in a study of control samples from healthy donors and cancer patients. The data were produced by immunoSEQ multiplex PCR, yet TCRdb's version contains in-frame clones alone and is incomplete. Among roughly 400,000 clones, 80% to 95% were seen once, and the ten largest hold around 6.8%. The sequenced material came from PBMCs. The receptors come from a man aged 35 to 55 with head and neck cancer.

This sequence joins TRBV7-3 and TRBJ2-3, with TRBD1 matching over 7 bases. The CDR3 is made up of 15 amino acids. V lost 5 bases to trimming and J lost 1 base; unmatched junction nucleotides: 6. The germline V gene has CDR1 SGHTA and CDR2 FQGTGA. The CDR3 loop is CASSPDRVRTDTQYF. In nucleotides, the CDR3 is TGTGCCAGCAGCCCCGACAGGGTACGCACAGATACGCAGTATTTT.

The chain uses TRBV6-5 and TRBJ1-1; 8 positions agree with TRBD1. The CDR3 consists of 13 residues. The germline V gene has CDR1 MNHEY and CDR2 SVGAGI. The junction had 6 bases not matched to a gene; V was cut back by 3 bases and J by 9 bases. This CDR3 is CASSYTGGSKAFF. The CDR3 nucleotides are TGTGCCAGCAGTTATACAGGGGGATCCAAAGCTTTCTTT.

V is TRBV30 and J is TRBJ1-1; D ambiguous. The germline gives CDR1 GTSNPN, CDR2 SVGIG (reference sequence). The CDR3 extends over 13 amino acids. Trimming cost V 3 bases and J 1 base, with 9 bases left between them. CDR3 sequence reads: CAWSEAGNTEAFF. DNA for the CDR3: TGTGCCTGGAGCGAGGCAGGGAACACTGAAGCTTTCTTT.

The chain has TRBV14 and TRBJ2-3; no clear D gene. CDR1 and CDR2 from the germline V gene are SGHDN and FVKESK. Between the trimmed V and J ends, which lost 6 bases and 5 bases, there was a span of 15 bases. The CDR3 is made up of 14 amino acids. CDR3 protein: CASSRFQAGDTQYF. The CDR3, as DNA: TGTGCCAGCAGTCGATTTCAAGCTGGAGATACGCAGTATTTT.

The chain employs TRBV7-8 and TRBJ1-5, with 8 nucleotides matching TRBD1. The germline V gene has CDR1 SGHVS and CDR2 FQNEAQ. V lost 1 base to trimming and J lost 11 bases; unmatched junction nucleotides: 16. The CDR3 consists of 17 residues. The CDR3 nucleotides read TGTGCCAGCAGCTTAGGACAGGGGATCCCCGGCCCAACGTCCCAGCATTTT. Its translation: CASSLGQGIPGPTSQHF.

The V and J genes are TRBV18 and TRBJ1-2; 7 positions match TRBD1. V lost 3 bases and J lost 0; bases outside the gene matches: 7. CDR3 size: 16 residues. Germline CDR1 KGHSH, CDR2 LQKENI. The CDR3, as DNA: TGTGCCAGCTCACCTCGCCCGACAGGGTCTAACTATGGCTACACCTTC. It is translated as CASSPRPTGSNYGYTF.

J is TRBJ2-7 and V is TRBV5-4; 12 bases align to TRBD1. V shed 3 bases and J 7 bases; nucleotides not matched to a gene: 14. Germline V gene lookup returns CDR1 SGHNT and CDR2 YYREEE (reference sequence). The CDR3 extends over 17 amino acids. CDR3 sequence reads: CASSSTQPGQGAREQYF. The CDR3 DNA reads TGTGCCAGCAGCTCAACACAGCCGGGACAGGGGGCGCGAGAGCAGTACTTC.